The entry that follows covers one TCR beta chain sequence. This CDR3 fails to terminate in the conserved phenylalanine or tryptophan, so it likely reflects a read error. This entry is derived from a study of T cells after yellow fever vaccination. Study context: Some fractions had low cell numbers, and these were prepared with SMART-Seq v4 Ultra Low Input.

Germline CDR1 reads SEHNR; CDR2 reads FQNEAQ (reference sequence). CDR3 size: 15 residues. The V and J ends lost 4 bases and 10 bases respectively, with 17 bases between them. UMIs and a universal primer site were added when TCR cDNA was made by 5'RACE template switching. TCRdb called the 5' RACE reads again in MiXCR, with one record for every CDR3 protein. The sample has about 53,000 distinct CDR3 sequences; approximately 5.5% are singletons. Broader study findings: Peak timing came faster in the weaker secondary response, day 5 versus 15. Abundant bulk-population clonotypes could contaminate the FACS-sorted repertoires.

This TCR was recovered from a man younger than 35 who received the YFV17D yellow fever vaccine. The sample in question was PBMCs, either bulk or a sorted T-cell subset (CD4+, CD8+, memory, or dextramer-sorted; not recorded which), obtained on the day of the yellow fever booster vaccination. The genes are TRBV7-9 and TRBJ1-6; maybe TRBD1 (5 bases). The CDR3 DNA reads TGTGCCAGCAGCTCCGGGAGACTGGGGGTCTCACCCCTCCACTGT. It is translated as CASSSGRLGVSPLHC.